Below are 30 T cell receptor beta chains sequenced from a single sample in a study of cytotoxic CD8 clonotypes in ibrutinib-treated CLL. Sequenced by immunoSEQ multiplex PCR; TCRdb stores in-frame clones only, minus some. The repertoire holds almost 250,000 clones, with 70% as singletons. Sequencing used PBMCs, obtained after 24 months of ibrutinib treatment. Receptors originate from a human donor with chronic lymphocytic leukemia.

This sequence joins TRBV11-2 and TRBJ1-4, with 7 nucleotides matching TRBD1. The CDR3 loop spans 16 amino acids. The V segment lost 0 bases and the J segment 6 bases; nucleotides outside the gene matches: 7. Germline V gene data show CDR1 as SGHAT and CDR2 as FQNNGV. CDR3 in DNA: TGTGCCAGCAGCTTAGACCAGGGACAGTCCGATGAAAAACTGTTTTTT. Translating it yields CASSLDQGQSDEKLFF.

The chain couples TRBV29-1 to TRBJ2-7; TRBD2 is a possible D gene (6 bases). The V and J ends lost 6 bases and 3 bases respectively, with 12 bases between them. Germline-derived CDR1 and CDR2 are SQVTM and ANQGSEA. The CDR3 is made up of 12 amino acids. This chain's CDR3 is CSVDKGGYEQYF. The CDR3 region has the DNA TGCAGCGTGGACAAGGGAGGCTACGAGCAGTACTTC.

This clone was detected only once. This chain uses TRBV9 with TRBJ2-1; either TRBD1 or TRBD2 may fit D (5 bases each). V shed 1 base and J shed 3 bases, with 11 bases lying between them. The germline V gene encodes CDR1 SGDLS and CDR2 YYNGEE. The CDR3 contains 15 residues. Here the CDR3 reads CASSVSGTIYNEQFF. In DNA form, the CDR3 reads TGTGCCAGCAGCGTAAGTGGGACGATCTACAATGAGCAGTTCTTC. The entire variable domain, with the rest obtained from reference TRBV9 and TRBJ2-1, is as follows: DSGVTQTPKHLITATGQRVTLRCSPRSGDLSVYWYQQSLDQGLQFLIQYYNGEERAKGNILERFSAQQFPDLHSELNLSSLELGDSALYFCASSVSGTIYNEQFFGPGTRLTVL.

CDR3 amino acids: CASSQGQDNYGYTF. DNA of the CDR3: TGTGCCAGCAGCCAGGGACAGGATAACTATGGCTACACCTTC. The chain couples TRBV9 to TRBJ1-2; 8 nucleotides match TRBD1. This CDR3 spans 14 amino acids. CDR1 and CDR2 (germline): SGDLS, YYNGEE. V shed 4 bases, J shed 1 base, and the junction held 3 bases outside the gene matches.

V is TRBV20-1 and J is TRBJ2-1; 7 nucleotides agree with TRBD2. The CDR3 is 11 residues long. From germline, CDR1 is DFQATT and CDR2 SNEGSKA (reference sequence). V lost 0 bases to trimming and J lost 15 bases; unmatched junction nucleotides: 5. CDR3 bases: TGCAGTGCTAGAGATCTTCCGGGGGGGTTCTTC. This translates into CSARDLPGGFF.

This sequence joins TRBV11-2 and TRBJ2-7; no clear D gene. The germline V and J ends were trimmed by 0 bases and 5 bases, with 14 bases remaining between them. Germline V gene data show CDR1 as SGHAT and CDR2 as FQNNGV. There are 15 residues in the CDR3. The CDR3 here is CASSLEVRPVDEQYF. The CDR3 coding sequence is TGTGCCAGCAGCTTAGAGGTCAGACCAGTGGACGAGCAGTACTTC.

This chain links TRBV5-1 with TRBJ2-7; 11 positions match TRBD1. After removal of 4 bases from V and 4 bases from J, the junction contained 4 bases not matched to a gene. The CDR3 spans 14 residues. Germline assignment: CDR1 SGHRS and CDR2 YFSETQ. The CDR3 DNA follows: TGCGCCAGCAGCAGGACAGGGGGCTCGTACGAGCAGTACTTC. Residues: CASSRTGGSYEQYF.

For the CDR3, the DNA is TGCAGCGTTGGTGGTTACGTATCCCGAAAAGAGACCCAGTACTTC. As protein: CSVGGYVSRKETQYF. J is TRBJ2-5 and V is TRBV29-1, with D unresolved. The CDR3 is 15 residues long. From germline, CDR1 is SQVTM and CDR2 ANQGSEA. The germline V and J ends were trimmed by 4 bases and 3 bases, with 18 bases remaining between them.

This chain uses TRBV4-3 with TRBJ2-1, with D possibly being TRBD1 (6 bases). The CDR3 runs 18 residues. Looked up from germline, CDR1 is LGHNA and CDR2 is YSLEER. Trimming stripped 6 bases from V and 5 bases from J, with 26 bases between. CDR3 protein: CASSPGTPGSRGNNEQFF. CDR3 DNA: TGCGCCAGCAGTCCCGGGACACCTGGTAGCAGAGGGAACAATGAGCAGTTCTTC.

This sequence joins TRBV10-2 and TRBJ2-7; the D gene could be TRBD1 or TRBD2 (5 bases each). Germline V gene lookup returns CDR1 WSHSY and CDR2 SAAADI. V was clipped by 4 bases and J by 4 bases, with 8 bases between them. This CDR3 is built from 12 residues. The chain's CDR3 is CASSVGGYEQYF. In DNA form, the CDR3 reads TGCGCCAGCAGTGTTGGGGGATACGAGCAGTACTTC.

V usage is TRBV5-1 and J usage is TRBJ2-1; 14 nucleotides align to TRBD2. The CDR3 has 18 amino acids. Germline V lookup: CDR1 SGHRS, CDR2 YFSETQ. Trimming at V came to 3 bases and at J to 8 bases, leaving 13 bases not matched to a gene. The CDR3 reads CASSWKTPGTSGRHEQFF. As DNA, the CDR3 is TGCGCCAGCAGCTGGAAAACCCCCGGGACTAGCGGGAGACATGAGCAGTTCTTC.

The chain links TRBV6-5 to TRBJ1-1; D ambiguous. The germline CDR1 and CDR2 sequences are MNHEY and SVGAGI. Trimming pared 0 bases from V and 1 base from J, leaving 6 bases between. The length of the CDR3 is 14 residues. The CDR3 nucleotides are TGTGCCAGCAGTTACTCGCCGGGGAACACTGAAGCTTTCTTT. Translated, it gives CASSYSPGNTEAFF.

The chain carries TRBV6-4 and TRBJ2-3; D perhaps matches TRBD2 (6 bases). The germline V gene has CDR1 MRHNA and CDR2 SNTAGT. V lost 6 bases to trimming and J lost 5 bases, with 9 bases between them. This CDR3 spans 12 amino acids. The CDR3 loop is CASRRLVDTQYF. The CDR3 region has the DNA TGTGCCAGCAGGAGACTAGTAGATACGCAGTATTTT.

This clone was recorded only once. Here the CDR3 reads CASSSWTGNNTEAFF. CDR3 nucleotides: TGTGCCAGCAGCTCCTGGACAGGGAATAACACTGAAGCTTTCTTT. The chain has TRBV7-9 and TRBJ1-1, with 8 nucleotides matching TRBD1. Per the germline V gene, CDR1 is SEHNR and CDR2 is FQNEAQ (reference sequence). The CDR3 loop spans 15 amino acids. Germline trimming cut 4 bases from V and 2 bases from J; bases unmatched to any gene: 6.

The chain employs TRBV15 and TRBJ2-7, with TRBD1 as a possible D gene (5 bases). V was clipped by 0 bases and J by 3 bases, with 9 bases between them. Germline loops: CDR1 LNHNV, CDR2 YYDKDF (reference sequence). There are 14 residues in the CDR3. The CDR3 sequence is CATSRDLTGYEQYF. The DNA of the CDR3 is TGTGCCACCAGCAGAGATTTAACAGGCTACGAGCAGTACTTC.

The DNA of the CDR3 is TGTGCCAGCAGCTTAATCGACGGCTACGAGCAGTACTTC. Amino acid sequence: CASSLIDGYEQYF. The V and J genes are TRBV7-3 and TRBJ2-7; D is ambiguous. Germline lookup yields CDR1 SGHTA and CDR2 FQGTGA. CDR3 size: 13 residues. V was pared by 1 base and J by 3 bases, with 7 bases between.

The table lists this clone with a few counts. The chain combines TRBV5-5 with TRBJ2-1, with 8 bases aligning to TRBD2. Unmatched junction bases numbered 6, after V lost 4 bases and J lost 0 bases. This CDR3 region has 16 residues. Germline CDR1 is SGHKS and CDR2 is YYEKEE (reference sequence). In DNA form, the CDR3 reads TGTGCCAGCAGCCTAGGACTAGCTCCCTCCTACAATGAGCAGTTCTTC. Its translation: CASSLGLAPSYNEQFF.

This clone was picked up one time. Here the CDR3 reads CASRPYSAHTEAFF. The CDR3 region has the DNA TGTGCCAGCAGACCTTATTCCGCCCACACTGAAGCTTTCTTT. This sequence joins TRBV27 and TRBJ1-1; D remains ambiguous. CDR3 length: 14 residues. With 6 bases removed from V and 3 bases from J, the gap between germline ends came to 14 bases. Germline assignment: CDR1 MNHEY and CDR2 SMNVEV (reference sequence).

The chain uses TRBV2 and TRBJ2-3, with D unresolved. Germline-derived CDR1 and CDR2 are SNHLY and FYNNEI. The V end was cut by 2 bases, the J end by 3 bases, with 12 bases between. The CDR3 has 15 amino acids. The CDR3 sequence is CASSEYGRLTDTQYF. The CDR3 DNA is TGTGCCAGCAGTGAATACGGGCGGTTGACAGATACGCAGTATTTT.

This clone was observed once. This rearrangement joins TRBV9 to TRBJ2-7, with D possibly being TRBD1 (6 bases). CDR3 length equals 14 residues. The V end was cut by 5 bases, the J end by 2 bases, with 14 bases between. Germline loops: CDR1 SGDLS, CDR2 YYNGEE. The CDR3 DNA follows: TGTGCCAGCAGTACTGGGGGCCCCCCCTACGAGCAGTACTTC. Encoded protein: CASSTGGPPYEQYF.

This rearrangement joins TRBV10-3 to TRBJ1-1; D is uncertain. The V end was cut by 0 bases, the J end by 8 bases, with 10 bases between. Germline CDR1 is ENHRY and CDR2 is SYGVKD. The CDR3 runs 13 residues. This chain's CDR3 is CAISESPGVEAFF. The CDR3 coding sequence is TGTGCCATCAGTGAGTCGCCCGGGGTCGAAGCTTTCTTT.

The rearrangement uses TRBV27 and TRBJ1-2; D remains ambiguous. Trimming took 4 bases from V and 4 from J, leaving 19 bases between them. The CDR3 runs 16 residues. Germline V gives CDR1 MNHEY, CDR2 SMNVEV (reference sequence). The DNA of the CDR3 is TGTGCCAGCAGTTCCCTCGAAAAGGGCAGAGTCTATGGCTACACCTTC. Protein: CASSSLEKGRVYGYTF.

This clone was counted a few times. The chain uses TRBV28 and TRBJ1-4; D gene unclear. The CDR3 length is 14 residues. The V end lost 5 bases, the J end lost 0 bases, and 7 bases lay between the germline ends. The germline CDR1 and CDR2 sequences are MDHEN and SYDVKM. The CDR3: CASSEPTTNEKLFF. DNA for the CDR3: TGTGCCAGCAGTGAACCTACAACTAATGAAAAACTGTTTTTT.

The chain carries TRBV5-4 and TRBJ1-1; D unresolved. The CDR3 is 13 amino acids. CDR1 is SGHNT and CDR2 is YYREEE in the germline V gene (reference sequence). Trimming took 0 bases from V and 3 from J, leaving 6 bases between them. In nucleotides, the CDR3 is TGTGCCAGCAGCTTGGTAGGTGACACTGAAGCTTTCTTT. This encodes CASSLVGDTEAFF.

CDR3 amino acids: CASSLDFWDRDRSGYGYTF. CDR3 sequence (DNA): TGTGCCAGCAGCTTAGATTTCTGGGACAGGGACCGATCTGGCTATGGCTACACCTTC. This rearrangement joins TRBV7-9 to TRBJ1-2; 9 bases agree with TRBD1. Per the germline V gene, CDR1 is SEHNR and CDR2 is FQNEAQ (reference sequence). The trim removed 1 base at V and 4 bases at J, leaving 16 bases unmatched. This CDR3 is 19 amino acids long. The variable domain in full, with the rest retrieved from reference TRBV7-9 and TRBJ1-2, is DTGVSQNPRHKITKRGQNVTFRCDPISEHNRLYWYRQTLGQGPEFLTYFQNEAQLEKSRLLSDRFSAERPKGSFSTLEIQRTEQGDSAMYLCASSLDFWDRDRSGYGYTFGSGTRLTVV.

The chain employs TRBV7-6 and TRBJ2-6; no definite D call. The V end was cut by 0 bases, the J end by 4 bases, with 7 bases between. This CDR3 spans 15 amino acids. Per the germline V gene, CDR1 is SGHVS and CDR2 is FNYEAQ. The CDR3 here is CASSLAGGGANVLTF. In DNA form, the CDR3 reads TGTGCCAGCAGCTTAGCCGGCGGAGGGGCCAACGTCCTGACTTTC.

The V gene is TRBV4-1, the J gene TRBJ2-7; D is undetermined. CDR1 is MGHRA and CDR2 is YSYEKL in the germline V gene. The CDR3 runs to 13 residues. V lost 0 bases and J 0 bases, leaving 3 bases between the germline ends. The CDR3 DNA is TGCGCCAGCAGCCAAGAAGTCTCCTACGAGCAGTACTTC. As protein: CASSQEVSYEQYF.

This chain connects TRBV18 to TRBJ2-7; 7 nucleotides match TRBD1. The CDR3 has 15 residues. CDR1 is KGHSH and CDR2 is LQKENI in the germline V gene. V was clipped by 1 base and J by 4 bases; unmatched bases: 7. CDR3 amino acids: CASSPQRDSLYEQYF. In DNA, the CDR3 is TGTGCCAGCTCACCACAACGGGACAGCCTTTACGAGCAGTACTTC.

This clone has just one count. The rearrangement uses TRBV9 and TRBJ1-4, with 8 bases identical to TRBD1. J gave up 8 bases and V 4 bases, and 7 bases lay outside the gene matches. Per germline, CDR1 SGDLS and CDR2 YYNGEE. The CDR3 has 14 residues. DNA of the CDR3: TGTGCCAGCAGCCCGGACAGGGTCGAAGAAAAACTGTTTTTT. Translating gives CASSPDRVEEKLFF. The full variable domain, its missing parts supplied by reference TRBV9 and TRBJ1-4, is DSGVTQTPKHLITATGQRVTLRCSPRSGDLSVYWYQQSLDQGLQFLIQYYNGEERAKGNILERFSAQQFPDLHSELNLSSLELGDSALYFCASSPDRVEEKLFFGSGTQLSVL.

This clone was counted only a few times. The CDR3 region is CATRGLLYNEQFF. The CDR3 DNA follows: TGTGCCACCCGGGGACTGCTATACAATGAGCAGTTCTTC. The V and J genes are TRBV2 and TRBJ2-1; tentative D call: TRBD2 (6 bases). V gave up 10 bases and J gave up 4 bases, with 14 bases separating them. There are 13 residues in the CDR3. Germline-derived CDR1 and CDR2 are SNHLY and FYNNEI.